This TCR beta chain was captured by sequencing in a study of beta chain features in type 1 diabetes. cDNA synthesis used the whole RNA isolate, giving expressed TCRB sequences. It was found that naive, central memory and regulatory T cell samples averaged roughly 3.5 million reads. Profiling relied on immunoSEQ multiplex PCR, and the TCRdb table lists in-frame clones only, not all of them. The data show a few hundred thousand clones, approximately 15% seen once. Study outcomes and limitations: In all four CD4+ subsets, TCRB CDR3 length was significantly, moderately reduced in type 1 diabetes. Sequencing used cDNA, and cells with high TCR expression could therefore be over-represented.

CD45RO/CCR7/CD25/CD127/CD95/CD27 staining was used to isolate CD4+ naive, central memory, regulatory and stem cell-like memory cells by sorting. A note on this clone: Its specificity is not known.

There are 16 residues in the CDR3. J lost 1 base, V lost 4 bases, and 4 bases had no gene match. CDR1 is MDHEN and CDR2 is SYDVKM in the germline V gene. The TCR was taken from a young woman with type 1 diabetes. The material sequenced was naive CD4+ T cells from blood. The J gene is TRBJ2-6, the V gene TRBV28; the match to TRBD1 covers 7 bases. CDR3 in DNA: TGTGCCAGCAGTTCGACAGGGTGGTCTGGGGCCAACGTCCTGACTTTC. This translates into CASSSTGWSGANVLTF.